The rows below give T cell receptor beta chains drawn from one sample of a study of T cells in tuberculosis. Only in-frame clones appear in the TCRdb table, and some are missing; sequencing was by immunoSEQ multiplex PCR. The data hold about 58,000 clones, with approximately 91% observed a single time. Sequencing used CD1b-GMM tetramer-negative cells sorted from PBMCs. The origin of the receptors is an adult woman with latent tuberculosis. Each CDR3 is given with its conserved first and last residue. D genes are given only for firm matches. Expanded clones are given a class, and other clones once, few, many or no size at all.

d_gene: .
v_gene: TRBV9
abundance: .
j_gene: TRBJ1-6
CDR3nt: TGTGCCAGCAGCGTAGGACATTCTAATTCACCCCTCCACTTT
CDR3aa: CASSVGHSNSPLHF

d_gene: .
v_gene: TRBV2
abundance: .
j_gene: TRBJ1-2
CDR3nt: TGTGCCAGCAGGAAAGAGGGGGTTAACTATGGCTACACCTTC
CDR3aa: CASRKEGVNYGYTF

d_gene: .
v_gene: TRBV5-6
abundance: .
j_gene: TRBJ2-7
CDR3nt: TGTGCCAGCAGCTTGGGGGCATGGTCCTACGAGCAGTACTTC
CDR3aa: CASSLGAWSYEQYF

d_gene: TRBD1
v_gene: TRBV2
abundance: .
j_gene: TRBJ1-5
CDR3nt: TGTGCCAGCAGTGAGGACAGGGAATATCAGCCCCAGCATTTT
CDR3aa: CASSEDREYQPQHF

d_gene: .
v_gene: TRBV11-2
abundance: .
j_gene: TRBJ2-7
CDR3nt: TGTGCCAGCAGTCACCTGCCAACCCAGCGGGCCTACGAGCAGTACTTC
CDR3aa: CASSHLPTQRAYEQYF

d_gene: TRBD1
v_gene: TRBV7-9
abundance: .
j_gene: TRBJ2-1
CDR3nt: TGTGCCAGCAGCTTTTCGGAGACAGGGGACGCGGATGAGCAGTTCTTC
CDR3aa: CASSFSETGDADEQFF

d_gene: .
v_gene: TRBV29-1
abundance: .
j_gene: TRBJ1-1
CDR3nt: TGCAGCACTGCGACGACAGCCATGAACACTGAAGCTTTCTTT
CDR3aa: CSTATTAMNTEAFF

d_gene: .
v_gene: TRBV29-1
abundance: .
j_gene: TRBJ2-7
CDR3nt: TGCAGCGTTCGTACAGGGTCATACGAGCAGTACTTC
CDR3aa: CSVRTGSYEQYF

d_gene: .
v_gene: TRBV6-6
abundance: .
j_gene: TRBJ1-1
CDR3nt: TGTGCCAGCAGTTTCACTCGGGACACTGAAGCTTTCTTT
CDR3aa: CASSFTRDTEAFF

d_gene: .
v_gene: TRBV18
abundance: .
j_gene: TRBJ2-3
CDR3nt: TGTGCCAGCTCTCGGACTAAGAACACAGATACGCAGTATTTT
CDR3aa: CASSRTKNTDTQYF

d_gene: TRBD1
v_gene: TRBV5-1
abundance: .
j_gene: TRBJ2-1
CDR3nt: TGCGCCAGCAGCTTGAGCGTAGGACAGGGGAATGAGCAGTTCTTC
CDR3aa: CASSLSVGQGNEQFF

d_gene: .
v_gene: TRBV10-3
abundance: .
j_gene: TRBJ1-2
CDR3nt: TGTGCCACCGGCGACAGGTTAGGCTATGGCTACACCTTC
CDR3aa: CATGDRLGYGYTF

d_gene: .
v_gene: TRBV28
abundance: .
j_gene: TRBJ2-3
CDR3nt: TGTGCCAGCAACAGGAGAAGCACAGATACGCAGTATTTT
CDR3aa: CASNRRSTDTQYF

d_gene: TRBD2
v_gene: TRBV7-2
abundance: .
j_gene: TRBJ2-2
CDR3nt: TGTGCCAGCAGTTCCCCGATCGGGGGGGCCCACGGGGAGCTGTTTTTT
CDR3aa: CASSSPIGGAHGELFF

d_gene: TRBD2
v_gene: TRBV27
abundance: .
j_gene: TRBJ2-7
CDR3nt: TGTGCCAGCAGTTTCGGCGTCGGGGGGGTCTCCGAGCAGTACTTC
CDR3aa: CASSFGVGGVSEQYF

d_gene: TRBD1
v_gene: TRBV10-3
abundance: .
j_gene: TRBJ1-1
CDR3nt: TGTGCCATCAGTGAGTCGTGGTCGGGACAGGGGTTAACTGAAGCTTTCTTT
CDR3aa: CAISESWSGQGLTEAFF

d_gene: TRBD1
v_gene: TRBV6-5
abundance: .
j_gene: TRBJ1-2
CDR3nt: TGTGCCAGCAGTCCGACAGGGGGCTATGGCTACACCTTC
CDR3aa: CASSPTGGYGYTF

d_gene: TRBD1
v_gene: TRBV7-9
abundance: .
j_gene: TRBJ1-1
CDR3nt: TGTGCCAGCAGCCCAACGGGGACAGGGAGGACTTTCTTT
CDR3aa: CASSPTGTGRTFF

d_gene: TRBD1
v_gene: TRBV7-9
abundance: .
j_gene: TRBJ2-2
CDR3nt: TGTGCCAGCAGCTCCAACCCAGGGACAGGGGCCGACGGGGAGCTGTTTTTT
CDR3aa: CASSSNPGTGADGELFF

d_gene: .
v_gene: TRBV28
abundance: few
j_gene: TRBJ2-7
CDR3nt: TGTGCCAGCAGTTTACCAGGGTTCGAGCAGTACTTC
CDR3aa: CASSLPGFEQYF

d_gene: TRBD2
v_gene: TRBV29-1
abundance: .
j_gene: TRBJ2-3
CDR3nt: TGCAGCGTTGAAGTAGCGGGAGTAGGGCTTGATACGCAGTATTTT
CDR3aa: CSVEVAGVGLDTQYF

d_gene: .
v_gene: TRBV25-1
abundance: .
j_gene: TRBJ2-7
CDR3nt: TGTGCCAGCAGGGAGAGGGATAACTACGAGCAGTACTTC
CDR3aa: CASRERDNYEQYF

d_gene: .
v_gene: TRBV9
abundance: .
j_gene: TRBJ2-5
CDR3nt: TGTGCCAGCAGCGTAGAGCCGCAAGAGACCCAGTACTTC
CDR3aa: CASSVEPQETQYF

d_gene: TRBD2
v_gene: TRBV6-1
abundance: .
j_gene: TRBJ2-7
CDR3nt: TGTGCCAGCAGTGAAATAGGACTAGCCTACGAGCAGTACTTC
CDR3aa: CASSEIGLAYEQYF

d_gene: .
v_gene: TRBV15
abundance: .
j_gene: TRBJ2-1
CDR3nt: TGTGCCACCAGCAGAAGAATGAGCTCCTACAATGAGCAGTTCTTC
CDR3aa: CATSRRMSSYNEQFF